This passage covers 21 T cell receptor beta chains from one sample sequenced in a study of chemoradiotherapy in HPV16-positive cancers. Using immunoSEQ multiplex PCR, the repertoire was profiled, and TCRdb retains in-frame clones only, with some absent. The data hold 750 to 950 clones, with 30% to 40% observed a single time. The specimen was collected from a patient who underwent chemoradiotherapy. The receptors were sampled from a human donor with HPV-associated anogenital cancer.

This sequence joins TRBV11-1 and TRBJ2-1; TRBD1 or TRBD2 may be the D gene (7 bases each). Trimming left V 1 base short and J 3 bases short, with 16 bases between. CDR3 length: 17 residues. The germline V gene encodes CDR1 SGHAT and CDR2 FQDESV (reference sequence). The CDR3 nucleotides read TGTGCCAGCAGCTTAGGAGTTCAGGGGGGGTACTACAATGAGCAGTTCTTC. Translating gives CASSLGVQGGYYNEQFF.

The V gene is TRBV20-1, the J gene TRBJ2-7; maybe TRBD2 (5 bases). The CDR3 has 11 residues. Trimming took off 5 bases at V and 4 bases at J, with 9 bases between the two ends. CDR1 is DFQATT and CDR2 is SNEGSKA in the germline V gene (reference sequence). CDR3 sequence (DNA): TGCAGTGCTCTTCGCGGGTACGAGCAGTACTTC. This sequence encodes CSALRGYEQYF.

The chain couples TRBV4-3 to TRBJ1-1; a possible D gene is TRBD1 (5 bases). V dropped 0 bases and J dropped 5 bases, with 13 bases sitting between them. The CDR3 is 15 amino acids. Germline values: CDR1 LGHNA, CDR2 YSLEER. The CDR3 DNA reads TGCGCCAGCAGCCAAGATCGGGCTAGGGGAACTGAAGCTTTCTTT. Translated: CASSQDRARGTEAFF.

This clone came up a few times. This chain joins TRBV6-5 and TRBJ2-7, with D possibly TRBD1 on 5 matching bases. This CDR3 is 12 amino acids long. Germline lookup yields CDR1 MNHEY and CDR2 SVGAGI. V was cut by 2 bases and J by 5 bases, with 7 bases left in between. This CDR3 reads CASSYSRDEQYF. CDR3 coding DNA: TGTGCCAGCAGTTACAGCAGGGACGAGCAGTACTTC.

V usage is TRBV4-3 and J usage is TRBJ2-7, with 10 bases identical to TRBD2. Germline V gene lookup returns CDR1 LGHNA and CDR2 YSLEER. The CDR3 has 16 amino acids. The trim removed 1 base at V and 0 bases at J, leaving 3 bases unmatched. The CDR3 protein is CASSQGSGGTSYEQYF. DNA of the CDR3: TGCGCCAGCAGCCAAGGTAGCGGGGGGACCTCCTACGAGCAGTACTTC.

The chain uses TRBV9 and TRBJ1-1; the D gene is possibly TRBD1 (5 bases). Trimming took off 3 bases at V and 5 bases at J, with 11 bases between the two ends. This CDR3 spans 13 amino acids. CDR1 and CDR2 (germline): SGDLS, YYNGEE. The CDR3 DNA is TGTGCCAGCAGCGAGACCCAGGGTACTGAAGCTTTCTTT. The encoded protein is CASSETQGTEAFF. Full variable domain (remainder filled in from reference TRBV9 and TRBJ1-1): DSGVTQTPKHLITATGQRVTLRCSPRSGDLSVYWYQQSLDQGLQFLIQYYNGEERAKGNILERFSAQQFPDLHSELNLSSLELGDSALYFCASSETQGTEAFFGQGTRLTVV.

This clone was observed a handful of times. The chain employs TRBV9 and TRBJ2-1; D possibly uses TRBD1 or TRBD2 (6 bases each). Germline V CDR1 and CDR2: SGDLS, YYNGEE. CDR3 length: 15 residues. V was clipped by 0 bases and J by 8 bases, with 15 bases between them. CDR3 loop: CASSVDGTGGDEQFF. As DNA, the CDR3 is TGTGCCAGCAGCGTAGATGGGACTGGGGGCGATGAGCAGTTCTTC.

The rearrangement joins TRBV5-1 to TRBJ1-2; no firm D call. Germline lookup yields CDR1 SGHRS and CDR2 YFSETQ. The length of the CDR3 is 15 residues. Trimming cost V 4 bases and J 6 bases, with 19 bases left between them. The CDR3 region is CASSTQTGDSDGYTF. CDR3 nucleotides: TGCGCCAGCAGCACACAGACCGGGGATTCCGATGGCTACACCTTC.

This clone occurred a few times. The chain couples TRBV15 to TRBJ1-1; no firm D call. V lost 0 bases to trimming and J lost 3 bases, with 8 bases between them. This CDR3 has 14 residues. The V gene's germline CDR1 is LNHNV and CDR2 YYDKDF (reference sequence). For the CDR3, the DNA is TGTGCCACCAGCAGAGAACGCAGTTACACTGAAGCTTTCTTT. This codes for CATSRERSYTEAFF.

This clone came up a few times. CDR3 DNA: TGTGCCAGCAGCTTACGGGACAGCTGGTCGGTTGGCTACACCTTC. Translation gives CASSLRDSWSVGYTF. V is TRBV7-2 and J is TRBJ1-2, with 7 bases that match TRBD1. Germline V CDR1 and CDR2: SGHTA, FQGNSA. The CDR3 covers 15 residues. The V gene end was trimmed by 2 bases and the J gene end by 7 bases; junction bases not matched to a gene: 10.

This clone showed up just a few times. The chain employs TRBV28 and TRBJ1-5; D possibly corresponds to TRBD1 (5 bases). Trimming removed 5 bases at V and 2 bases at J, with 13 bases between. CDR3 size: 15 residues. CDR1 is MDHEN and CDR2 is SYDVKM in the germline V gene. The CDR3 sequence: CASSLLSGGNQPQHF. The CDR3 DNA reads as TGTGCCAGCAGTCTACTCTCGGGGGGCAATCAGCCCCAGCATTTT.

The table lists this clone with a few counts. The CDR3 DNA is TGTGCCAGTAAAAACTCCTACGAGCAGTACTTC. It translates to CASKNSYEQYF. The chain combines TRBV19 with TRBJ2-7; no reliable D call. Per germline, CDR1 LNHDA and CDR2 SQIVND (reference sequence). Trimming removed 7 bases from V and 0 bases from J, with 4 bases in between. This CDR3 contains 11 residues. The variable domain in full, with the rest retrieved from reference TRBV19 and TRBJ2-7, is DGGITQSPKYLFRKEGQNVTLSCEQNLNHDAMYWYRQDPGQGLRLIYYSQIVNDFQKGDIAEGYSVSREKKESFPLTVTSAQKNPTAFYLCASKNSYEQYFGPGTRLTVT.

The V and J genes are TRBV11-2 and TRBJ1-2, with unresolved D. Germline values: CDR1 SGHAT, CDR2 FQNNGV. The CDR3 sequence is 12 residues long. V was clipped by 0 bases and J by 7 bases, with 6 bases between them. The CDR3 protein is CASSLDTPGYTF. The CDR3 DNA is TGTGCCAGCAGCTTAGATACCCCTGGCTACACCTTC. Filled out from reference TRBV11-2 and TRBJ1-2, the complete variable domain reads EAGVAQSPRYKIIEKRQSVAFWCNPISGHATLYWYQQILGQGPKLLIQFQNNGVVDDSQLPKDRFSAERLKGVDSTLKIQPAKLEDSAVYLCASSLDTPGYTFGSGTRLTVV.

The chain joins TRBV5-4 to TRBJ2-7; D is uncertain. Trimming removed 5 bases from V and 7 bases from J, with 16 bases in between. Germline V gene data show CDR1 as SGHNT and CDR2 as YYREEE (reference sequence). This CDR3 is built from 13 residues. The CDR3 sequence: CASRLTALGEQYF. CDR3 coding DNA: TGTGCCAGCAGGTTGACCGCTTTAGGAGAGCAGTACTTC.

This clone came up a few times. V gene TRBV11-2 combines with J gene TRBJ1-1, with D possibly being TRBD1 (5 bases). Trimming took off 0 bases at V and 14 bases at J, with 19 bases between the two ends. Germline V lookup: CDR1 SGHAT, CDR2 FQNNGV. This CDR3 region has 14 residues. The DNA for the CDR3 is TGTGCCAGCAGCTTAGATGCAGGGAGGGGTGAACTGTTCTTT. The encoded protein is CASSLDAGRGELFF.

V gene TRBV28 combines with J gene TRBJ1-2, with 8 bases that match TRBD1. Trimming took 3 bases from V and 4 from J; bases not matched to a gene: 4. The CDR3 is made up of 14 amino acids. CDR1 is MDHEN, CDR2 SYDVKM, per germline. CDR3 amino acids: CASSLTGAFYGYTF. The CDR3 DNA follows: TGTGCCAGCAGTTTGACAGGGGCGTTCTATGGCTACACCTTC.

The chain is built from TRBV11-2 and TRBJ2-5; no clear D gene. There are 13 residues in the CDR3. V gave up 1 base and J gave up 5 bases, with 8 bases separating them. Looked up from germline, CDR1 is SGHAT and CDR2 is FQNNGV. This chain's CDR3 is CASSLGDQETQYF. For the CDR3, the DNA is TGTGCCAGCAGCTTAGGAGATCAGGAGACCCAGTACTTC. Full variable domain (missing parts from reference TRBV11-2 and TRBJ2-5): EAGVAQSPRYKIIEKRQSVAFWCNPISGHATLYWYQQILGQGPKLLIQFQNNGVVDDSQLPKDRFSAERLKGVDSTLKIQPAKLEDSAVYLCASSLGDQETQYFGPGTRLLVL.

A few counts support this clone. This chain links TRBV18 with TRBJ2-7, with 9 positions matching TRBD1. Per germline, CDR1 KGHSH and CDR2 LQKENI. With V trimmed by 3 bases and J by 3 bases, 3 bases remained unmatched. The CDR3 contains 14 residues. The CDR3 reads CASSPGTGIYEQYF. The CDR3 nucleotides read TGTGCCAGCTCACCTGGGACAGGGATCTACGAGCAGTACTTC.

This chain uses TRBV7-2 with TRBJ1-2; D is unclear. Between the trimmed V and J ends, which lost 1 base and 8 bases, there was a span of 14 bases. CDR3 length equals 14 residues. Per the germline V gene, CDR1 is SGHTA and CDR2 is FQGNSA. The CDR3 nucleotides read TGTGCCAGCAGCTTAGACGAAAACTTGGGCGGCTACACCTTC. It is translated as CASSLDENLGGYTF.

The chain couples TRBV10-3 to TRBJ2-3, with 7 positions matching TRBD1. The V segment lost 3 bases and the J segment 5 bases; nucleotides outside the gene matches: 8. CDR1 and CDR2 (germline): ENHRY, SYGVKD. This CDR3 region has 15 residues. In DNA, the CDR3 is TGTGCCATCAGTGAACAGGAAGGGGGCATAGATACGCAGTATTTT. It translates to CAISEQEGGIDTQYF.

This clone has just a few counts. In DNA, the CDR3 is TGTGCCAGCAGTTATGGGACAGGGCGTGGAGGCTACACCTTC. Its translation is CASSYGTGRGGYTF. V and J are TRBV27 and TRBJ1-2, with 9 bases fitting TRBD1. V shed 4 bases and J 8 bases; nucleotides not matched to a gene: 8. Germline V gene sequence: CDR1 MNHEY, CDR2 SMNVEV (reference sequence). The CDR3 consists of 14 residues.